One TCR beta chain is described in this entry. Its antigen is not identified. For the second PCR, which ran for about 6 to 11 cycles, a sample-barcoded 5' primer and a J-beta primer mix were used. Via MiXCR, TCRdb re-called the 5' RACE reads, giving one row per CDR3 protein. The table lists around 750,000 distinct CDR3 sequences, less than 70% of them singletons. The CDR3 has 13 amino acids. V was clipped by 2 bases and J by 4 bases; unmatched bases: 4. The germline V gene encodes CDR1 GTSNPN and CDR2 SVGIG (reference sequence). This entry belongs to a study of blood T cells in healthy people across ages. General study results and limits: Diversity estimated from one million T cells was considered an underestimate. With age, beta diversity per million T cells declined roughly linearly, significantly by 40.

The source of this sequence is a man at least 80 years old in good health. Sample: blood. The V gene is TRBV30, the J gene TRBJ2-7; 8 bases align to TRBD1. The CDR3 DNA follows: TGTGCCTGGAGTCGAGGACAGGGATACGAGCAGTACTTC. Amino acid sequence: CAWSRGQGYEQYF.